A single sample gave rise to the 31 T cell receptor beta chains below, sequenced in a study of preoperative IRX-2 immunotherapy in early breast cancer. The treatment denotes: preoperative locoregional IRX-2 cytokine immunotherapy. Data came from immunoSEQ multiplex PCR; TCRdb stores just in-frame clones and leaves some out. The table includes 35,000 to 45,000 clones, 60% to 85% detected once. This specimen was tumor tissue, taken after IRX-2 immunotherapy. These receptor sequences come from a human donor with breast cancer.

This clone was detected once. The V and J genes are TRBV28 and TRBJ2-7, with 10 bases identical to TRBD2. Trimming cost V 1 base and J 0 bases; bases outside gene matches: 0. The CDR3 is 15 residues long. Germline-derived CDR1 and CDR2 are MDHEN and SYDVKM. The DNA for the CDR3 is TGTGCCAGCAGTTTATCTAGCGGGAGCTCCTACGAGCAGTACTTC. Protein product: CASSLSSGSSYEQYF. Variable domain in full (rest from reference TRBV28 and TRBJ2-7): DVKVTQSSRYLVKRTGEKVFLECVQDMDHENMFWYRQDPGLGLRLIYFSYDVKMKEKGDIPEGYSVSREKKERFSLILESASTNQTSMYLCASSLSSGSSYEQYFGPGTRLTVT.

The V and J genes are TRBV11-3 and TRBJ1-1; D is perhaps TRBD1 (6 bases). The V end lost 4 bases, the J end lost 5 bases, and 17 bases lay between the germline ends. The CDR3 covers 15 residues. CDR1 and CDR2 (germline): SGHNT, YENEEA. CDR3 region: CASSSTGRGRTEAFF. The CDR3 nucleotides are TGTGCCAGCAGCTCAACAGGGAGGGGGAGGACTGAAGCTTTCTTT.

The rearrangement links TRBV12-5 to TRBJ2-7; 8 bases are shared with TRBD2. Germline V gene data show CDR1 as LGHNT and CDR2 as FRNRAP. This CDR3 contains 14 residues. CDR3 protein: CASTPGLDPVEQYF. In nucleotides, the CDR3 is TGTGCCAGCACTCCGGGACTAGACCCTGTCGAGCAGTACTTC.

This clone was found once. This chain connects TRBV11-3 to TRBJ2-1; D not certain. Germline V CDR1 and CDR2: SGHNT, YENEEA. Trimming left V 6 bases short and J 9 bases short, with 18 bases between. CDR3 length equals 14 residues. CDR3 DNA sequence: TGTGCCAGCAGGCCAAGGGCCTACGGGCCTGAGCAGTTCTTC. Translating it yields CASRPRAYGPEQFF.

This clone was counted a few times. The chain couples TRBV11-3 to TRBJ1-6, with TRBD1 as a possible D gene (5 bases). CDR1 and CDR2 (germline): SGHNT, YENEEA. Trimming cost V 4 bases and J 7 bases, with 17 bases left between them. The CDR3 is 16 residues long. The CDR3 loop reads CASSSDPGTENSPLHF. As DNA, the CDR3 is TGTGCCAGCAGCTCCGACCCCGGGACGGAGAATTCACCCCTCCACTTT. The complete variable domain, with remaining parts taken from reference TRBV11-3 and TRBJ1-6, reads EAGVVQSPRYKIIEKKQPVAFWCNPISGHNTLYWYLQNLGQGPELLIRYENEEAVDDSQLPKDRFSAERLKGVDSTLKIQPAELGDSAVYLCASSSDPGTENSPLHFGNGTRLTVT.

The chain recombines TRBV5-1 with TRBJ1-1; D unresolved. Trimming left V 1 base short and J 1 base short, with 8 bases between. The CDR3 has 14 residues. Per the germline V gene, CDR1 is SGHRS and CDR2 is YFSETQ. CDR3 bases: TGCGCCAGCAGCTTGAATACGGGGAACACTGAAGCTTTCTTT. It is translated as CASSLNTGNTEAFF.

This clone occurred once. The chain has TRBV12-5 and TRBJ2-7; 7 positions match TRBD1. The germline CDR1 and CDR2 sequences are LGHNT and FRNRAP. V lost 1 base and J lost 0; bases outside the gene matches: 6. The CDR3 is 16 residues long. CDR3 residues: CASGLEGGPNSYEQYF. The CDR3 DNA is TGTGCTAGTGGTTTGGAAGGGGGCCCTAACTCCTACGAGCAGTACTTC.

The chain uses TRBV19 and TRBJ1-3; a weak D match, TRBD1 (5 bases). V lost 7 bases and J 4 bases, leaving 17 bases between the germline ends. The V gene's germline CDR1 is LNHDA and CDR2 SQIVND (reference sequence). The CDR3 covers 15 residues. The CDR3 DNA sequence: TGTGCCAGTACCCAGAGATGGGGGGACGGAAACACCATATATTTT. Its translation is CASTQRWGDGNTIYF.

The chain employs TRBV5-1 and TRBJ2-1; 13 bases fit TRBD2. The CDR3 covers 15 residues. Per germline, CDR1 SGHRS and CDR2 YFSETQ. J lost 7 bases, V lost 4 bases, and 5 bases had no gene match. CDR3 nucleotides: TGCGCCAGCAGCGGTGGGACTAGCGGGAAAAATGAGCAGTTCTTC. Its protein is CASSGGTSGKNEQFF.

The genes are TRBV6-8 and TRBJ1-2; D perhaps matches TRBD1 (5 bases). Germline loops: CDR1 MNHGY, CDR2 SAAAGT. The CDR3 runs to 14 residues. Trimming pared 0 bases from V and 4 bases from J, leaving 9 bases between. CDR3 nucleotide sequence: TGTGCCAGCAGTTACTCAGGGGAACTCTATGGCTACACCTTC. Amino acid sequence: CASSYSGELYGYTF.

This chain uses TRBV7-1 with TRBJ2-3, with D perhaps matching TRBD2 (5 bases). TRBV7-1 is filed as an ORF, its function uncertain. Trimming shortened V by 5 bases and J by 6 bases, and 12 bases separated the two germline ends. This CDR3 region has 13 residues. CDR3 amino acids: CASSNPGSDTQYF. For the CDR3, the DNA is TGTGCCAGCAGCAACCCGGGATCCGATACGCAGTATTTT.

The V call is TRBV19, the J call TRBJ1-2; TRBD1 aligns across 7 bases. Germline trimming cut 5 bases from V and 8 bases from J; bases unmatched to any gene: 11. The CDR3 consists of 14 residues. Germline V lookup: CDR1 LNHDA, CDR2 SQIVND (reference sequence). The chain's CDR3 is CASSAAGGPYGYTF. In DNA form, the CDR3 reads TGTGCCAGTAGTGCCGCAGGGGGACCTTACGGCTACACCTTC.

This chain connects TRBV23-1 to TRBJ2-1; 7 nucleotides line up with TRBD1. TRBV23-1 is recorded as an ORF, its role being uncertain. After removal of 6 bases from V and 5 bases from J, the junction contained 4 bases not matched to a gene. CDR3 length: 13 residues. The CDR3 protein is CASSSGQDNEQFF. The CDR3 DNA sequence: TGCGCCAGCAGCTCCGGACAGGACAATGAGCAGTTCTTC.

This rearrangement joins TRBV29-1 to TRBJ1-5; a weak D match, TRBD1 (5 bases). CDR1 and CDR2 from the germline V gene are SQVTM and ANQGSEA. The CDR3 contains 13 residues. Trimming shortened V by 6 bases and J by 5 bases, and 14 bases separated the two germline ends. The CDR3 region has the DNA TGCAGCGTCGCGGACGGGGGTTATCAGCCCCAGCATTTT. This translates into CSVADGGYQPQHF.

The J gene is TRBJ1-1, the V gene TRBV5-1; D ambiguous. The CDR3 spans 15 residues. Trimming pared 0 bases from V and 2 bases from J, leaving 11 bases between. Germline V gives CDR1 SGHRS, CDR2 YFSETQ. The CDR3 sequence: CASSLGVGLNTEAFF. The CDR3 region has the DNA TGCGCCAGCAGCTTGGGGGTAGGGTTAAACACTGAAGCTTTCTTT.

The rearrangement joins TRBV19 to TRBJ2-2; weak D call: TRBD2 (5 bases). This CDR3 contains 14 residues. Between the trimmed V and J ends, which lost 5 bases and 5 bases, there was a span of 12 bases. Germline V gene sequence: CDR1 LNHDA, CDR2 SQIVND (reference sequence). CDR3 residues: CASSPRGKTGELFF. The CDR3 DNA sequence: TGTGCCAGTAGTCCTCGAGGGAAAACCGGGGAGCTGTTTTTT.

The genes are TRBV18 and TRBJ1-1, with TRBD1 identical over 8 bases. This CDR3 contains 14 residues. Unmatched junction bases numbered 3, after V lost 5 bases and J lost 1 base. Germline CDR1 reads KGHSH; CDR2 reads LQKENI. CDR3 bases: TGTGCCAGCTCATCTGGACAGGGGAACACTGAAGCTTTCTTT. It is translated as CASSSGQGNTEAFF.

The gene calls are TRBV12-5 and TRBJ1-6; D call uncertain. The germline V gene has CDR1 LGHNT and CDR2 FRNRAP. The CDR3 covers 11 residues. CDR3 nucleotide sequence: TGTGCCAGCGCCTCCGGGAGACCCCTCCACTTT. The encoded protein is CASASGRPLHF. Using reference TRBV12-5 and TRBJ1-6 for the parts outside the CDR3, the full variable domain is DARVTQTPRHKVTEMGQEVTMRCQPILGHNTVFWYRQTMMQGLELLAYFRNRAPLDDSGMPKDRFSAEMPDATLATLKIQPSEPRDSAVYFCASASGRPLHFGNGTRLTVT.

The J gene is TRBJ1-6, the V gene TRBV14; D might be TRBD1 (6 bases). CDR1 is SGHDN, CDR2 FVKESK, per germline. Trimming took off 3 bases at V and 5 bases at J, with 11 bases between the two ends. CDR3 length equals 15 residues. The DNA for the CDR3 is TGTGCCAGCAGCCAGACCCGGACAGATAATTCACCCCTCCACTTT. Encoded protein: CASSQTRTDNSPLHF.

The gene calls are TRBV11-3 and TRBJ2-5; D is unclear. V lost 3 bases and J 8 bases, leaving 16 bases between the germline ends. CDR3 size: 14 residues. Germline V lookup: CDR1 SGHNT, CDR2 YENEEA. CDR3 sequence reads: CASSFTGRQTTQYF. CDR3 coding DNA: TGTGCCAGCAGCTTTACCGGGCGGCAAACTACCCAGTACTTC.

This clone was picked up a small number of times. CDR3 residues: CASSAALGGDTDTQYF. DNA of the CDR3: TGTGCCAGCAGCGCCGCGCTAGGGGGAGACACAGATACGCAGTATTTT. The V gene is TRBV11-3, the J gene TRBJ2-3; D is perhaps TRBD1 (6 bases). Per the germline V gene, CDR1 is SGHNT and CDR2 is YENEEA. V was pared by 5 bases and J by 2 bases, with 17 bases between. This CDR3 contains 16 residues.

The genes are TRBV5-1 and TRBJ1-4, with TRBD1 identical over 8 bases. Germline V CDR1 and CDR2: SGHRS, YFSETQ. The CDR3 contains 16 residues. J was trimmed by 4 bases and V by 4 bases; bases with no gene match: 9. The CDR3 DNA reads TGCGCCAGCAGCCAAACAGGGGGGGCACGTAATGAAAAACTGTTTTTT. Encoded protein: CASSQTGGARNEKLFF.

This sequence joins TRBV4-1 and TRBJ2-5; 8 bases line up with TRBD1. This CDR3 is 14 amino acids long. In germline, CDR1 is MGHRA, CDR2 YSYEKL. Trimming removed 3 bases from V and 4 bases from J; junction bases left unmatched: 4. DNA of the CDR3: TGCGCCAGCAGCCAGAGTGGACAGGGAGAGACCCAGTACTTC. Its translation is CASSQSGQGETQYF.

This rearrangement joins TRBV11-3 to TRBJ2-1, with D possibly called TRBD1 or TRBD2 (5 bases each). Between the trimmed V and J ends, which lost 1 base and 9 bases, there was a span of 19 bases. The CDR3 spans 16 residues. Germline V CDR1 and CDR2: SGHNT, YENEEA. The CDR3 DNA sequence: TGTGCCAGCAGCTTAGGGGACCCCGTTGTAGAAGGTGAGCAGTTCTTC. Translation: CASSLGDPVVEGEQFF.

This clone is medium-sized by share. The rearrangement links TRBV14 to TRBJ2-7, with 11 bases matching TRBD2. Looked up from germline, CDR1 is SGHDN and CDR2 is FVKESK. V gave up 8 bases and J gave up 3 bases; unmatched junction bases: 21. The CDR3 contains 19 residues. This chain's CDR3 is CASLRLLLAGDRGGYEQYF. In DNA, the CDR3 is TGTGCCAGCTTACGGTTGCTACTAGCGGGAGATCGGGGGGGCTACGAGCAGTACTTC.

The chain carries TRBV5-1 and TRBJ1-1, with D possibly TRBD1 on 6 matching bases. Germline CDR1 SGHRS, CDR2 YFSETQ. V was shortened by 0 bases and J by 2 bases, with 26 bases between the two germline ends. CDR3 size: 20 residues. CDR3 sequence reads: CASSLGGLTGTRALNTEAFF. The CDR3 DNA is TGCGCCAGCAGCTTGGGGGGACTTACCGGGACAAGGGCCCTAAACACTGAAGCTTTCTTT.

The chain links TRBV28 to TRBJ1-5; D gene uncertain. V was pared by 3 bases and J by 0 bases, with 12 bases between. CDR3 length: 16 residues. From germline, CDR1 is MDHEN and CDR2 SYDVKM. CDR3 loop: CASSFFIGLSNQPQHF. CDR3 DNA: TGTGCCAGCAGTTTCTTTATAGGGCTTAGCAATCAGCCCCAGCATTTT.

CDR3 sequence (DNA): TGCGCCAGCAGCGACCTCGGGACCGGAGGGGAAAAACTGTTTTTT. Its translation is CASSDLGTGGEKLFF. The rearrangement joins TRBV5-1 to TRBJ1-4; tentative D call: TRBD1 (5 bases). Trimming took off 4 bases at V and 8 bases at J, with 18 bases between the two ends. The CDR3 totals 15 residues. Germline V gene data show CDR1 as SGHRS and CDR2 as YFSETQ. The variable domain in full, with the rest retrieved from reference TRBV5-1 and TRBJ1-4, is KAGVTQTPRYLIKTRGQQVTLSCSPISGHRSVSWYQQTPGQGLQFLFEYFSETQRNKGNFPGRFSGRQFSNSRSEMNVSTLELGDSALYLCASSDLGTGGEKLFFGSGTQLSVL.

V usage is TRBV6-8 and J usage is TRBJ1-5, with D unclear. Germline CDR1 reads MNHGY; CDR2 reads SAAAGT. This CDR3 is 13 amino acids long. V dropped 10 bases and J dropped 5 bases, with 15 bases sitting between them. CDR3 sequence (DNA): TGTGCCATCGCCCCCGGGGTAGATCAGCCCCAGCATTTT. Amino acids: CAIAPGVDQPQHF.

The chain couples TRBV5-1 to TRBJ1-4; D gene ambiguous. V was cut by 0 bases and J by 8 bases, with 11 bases left in between. CDR3 length: 14 residues. From germline, CDR1 is SGHRS and CDR2 YFSETQ. CDR3 sequence (DNA): TGCGCCAGCAGCTTGGGAATTGTGGGGGAAAAACTGTTTTTT. It codes for CASSLGIVGEKLFF.

V and J are TRBV5-1 and TRBJ1-4; 7 nucleotides match TRBD1. Trimming removed 1 base from V and 4 bases from J; junction bases left unmatched: 7. This CDR3 contains 16 residues. The germline V gene has CDR1 SGHRS and CDR2 YFSETQ. The CDR3 sequence: CASSLPPGQNNEKLFF. CDR3 nucleotides: TGCGCCAGCAGCTTGCCTCCGGGACAGAATAATGAAAAACTGTTTTTT. Full variable domain (outside the CDR3, taken from reference TRBV5-1 and TRBJ1-4): KAGVTQTPRYLIKTRGQQVTLSCSPISGHRSVSWYQQTPGQGLQFLFEYFSETQRNKGNFPGRFSGRQFSNSRSEMNVSTLELGDSALYLCASSLPPGQNNEKLFFGSGTQLSVL.